A selection of T cell receptor beta chains follows, all from one sample in a study of blood T cell repertoires in COVID-19. Sequencing used immunoSEQ multiplex PCR; TCRdb keeps in-frame clones, though not all of them. The sample contains about 55,000 clones, roughly 80% of which appear only once. Sequencing was carried out using peripheral blood. These receptors originate from a human donor in a cohort sampled during active or convalescent COVID-19. CDR3s leave out the opening cysteine and the closing phenylalanine or tryptophan. The order of the fields is V gene, CDR3 protein.

>TRBV6-2/TRBV6-3
ASSDPTGLSGEWNTEAF
>TRBV5-4
ASSSLDRGITETQY
>TRBV6-2/TRBV6-3
ASSRSGGASEQY
>TRBV3-1/TRBV3-2
ASSPDNSGNTIY
>TRBV6-7
ASSPTGRRAEAF
>TRBV19
ASSFGNSPLH
>TRBV3-1/TRBV3-2
ADGRRGRADTQY
>TRBV5-8
ASSTGQGSYEQY
>TRBV6-1
ASSDISGNTIY
>TRBV7-6
ASTQETQY
>TRBV3-1/TRBV3-2
ASSLSGTGKGYT
>TRBV6-1
ASSENSQNTEAF
>TRBV25-1
ASSDSGTGVEKLF
>TRBV20-1
SAVGDTEAF
>TRBV7-8
ASSFPGRGDTEAF
>TRBV6-5
ASSYAGTLEYEQY